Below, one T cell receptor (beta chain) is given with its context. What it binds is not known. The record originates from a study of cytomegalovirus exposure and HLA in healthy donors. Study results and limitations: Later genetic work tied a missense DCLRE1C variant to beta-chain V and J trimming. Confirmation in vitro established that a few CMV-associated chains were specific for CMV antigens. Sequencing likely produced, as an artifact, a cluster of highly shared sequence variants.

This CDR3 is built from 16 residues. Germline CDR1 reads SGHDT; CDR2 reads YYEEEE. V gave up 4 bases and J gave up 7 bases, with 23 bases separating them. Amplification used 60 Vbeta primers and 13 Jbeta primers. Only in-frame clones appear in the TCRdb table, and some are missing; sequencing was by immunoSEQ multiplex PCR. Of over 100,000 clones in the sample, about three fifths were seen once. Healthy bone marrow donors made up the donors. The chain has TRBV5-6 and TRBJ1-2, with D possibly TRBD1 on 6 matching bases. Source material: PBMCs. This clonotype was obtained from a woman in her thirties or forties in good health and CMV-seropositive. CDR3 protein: CASSPGQTRRSLGYTF. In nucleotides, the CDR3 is TGTGCCAGCAGCCCAGGACAGACCCGGCGATCGCTTGGCTACACCTTC. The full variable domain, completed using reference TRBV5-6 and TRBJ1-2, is DAGVTQSPTHLIKTRGQQVTLRCSPKSGHDTVSWYQQALGQGPQFIFQYYEEEERQRGNFPDRFSGHQFPNYSSELNVNALLLGDSALYLCASSPGQTRRSLGYTFGSGTRLTVV.